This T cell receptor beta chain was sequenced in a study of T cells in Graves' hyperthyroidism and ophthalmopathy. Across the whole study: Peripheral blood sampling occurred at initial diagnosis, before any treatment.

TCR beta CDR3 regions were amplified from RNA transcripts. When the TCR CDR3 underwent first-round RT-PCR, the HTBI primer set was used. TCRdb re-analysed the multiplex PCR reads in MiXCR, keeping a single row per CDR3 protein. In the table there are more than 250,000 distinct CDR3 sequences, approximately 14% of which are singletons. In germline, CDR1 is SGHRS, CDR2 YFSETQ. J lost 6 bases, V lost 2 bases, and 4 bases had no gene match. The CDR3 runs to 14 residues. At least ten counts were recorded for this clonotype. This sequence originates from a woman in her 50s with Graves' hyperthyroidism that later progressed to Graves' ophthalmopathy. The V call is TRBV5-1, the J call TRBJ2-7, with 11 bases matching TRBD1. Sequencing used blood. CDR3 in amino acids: CASSFGQGAGEQYF. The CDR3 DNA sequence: TGCGCCAGCAGCTTTGGACAGGGGGCGGGCGAGCAGTACTTC.